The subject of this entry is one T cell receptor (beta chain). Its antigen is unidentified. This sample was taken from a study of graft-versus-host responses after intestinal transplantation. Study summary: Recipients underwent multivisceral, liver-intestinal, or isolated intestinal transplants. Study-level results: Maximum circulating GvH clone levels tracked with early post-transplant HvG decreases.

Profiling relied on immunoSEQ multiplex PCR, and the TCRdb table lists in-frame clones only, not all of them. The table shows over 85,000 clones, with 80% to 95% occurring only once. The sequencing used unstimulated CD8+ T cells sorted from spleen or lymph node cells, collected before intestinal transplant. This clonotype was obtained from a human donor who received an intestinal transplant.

The CDR3 sequence is CASSDEGFQPQHF. The CDR3 bases are TGTGCCAGCAGTGATGAGGGTTTTCAGCCCCAGCATTTT. The chain has TRBV2 and TRBJ1-5; D not certain. The germline V gene encodes CDR1 SNHLY and CDR2 FYNNEI. V shed 3 bases and J shed 6 bases, with 9 bases lying between them. CDR3 length: 13 amino acids. Full variable domain (outside the CDR3, taken from reference TRBV2 and TRBJ1-5): EPEVTQTPSHQVTQMGQEVILRCVPISNHLYFYWYRQILGQKVEFLVSFYNNEISEKSEIFDDQFSVERPDGSNFTLKIRSTKLEDSAMYFCASSDEGFQPQHFGDGTRLSIL.